This passage covers 6 T cell receptor beta chains from one sample sequenced in a study of cytomegalovirus exposure and HLA in healthy donors (TCRdb year 2017). Receptor libraries were prepared by the immunoSEQ multiplex PCR assay. TCRdb took over this immuneACCESS table, retaining in-frame rearrangements with V and J assigned. Such tables are incomplete; in checked studies, under half of the missing clones stem from an unresolved V gene, and the remainder is unexplained. The sample yields 70,000 to 90,000 clones; approximately 80% were counted once. The ten largest account for about 3% of the sample. Input material: PBMCs. The receptors were sampled from a young man in good health and CMV-seronegative.

This clone was observed a few times. The chain combines TRBV11-2 with TRBJ2-7, with TRBD1 matching 7 bases. The CDR3 is made up of 13 amino acids. Germline loops: CDR1 SGHAT, CDR2 FQNNGV. The ends lost 7 bases at V and 4 bases at J; junction bases unmatched: 7. The CDR3 here is CASIRQGEYEQYF. In DNA, the CDR3 is TGTGCCAGCATTAGGCAGGGGGAATACGAGCAGTACTTC.

The chain has TRBV4-1 and TRBJ2-1, with 15 bases lining up with TRBD2. CDR3 length: 22 residues. J was trimmed by 6 bases and V by 3 bases; bases with no gene match: 21. CDR1 is MGHRA, CDR2 YSYEKL, per germline. CDR3 protein: CASSQGEVFGLAGGIKINEQFF. The CDR3 DNA sequence: TGCGCCAGCAGCCAGGGGGAGGTTTTCGGACTAGCGGGAGGGATAAAGATCAATGAGCAGTTCTTC.

The chain has TRBV12-5 and TRBJ2-2; 11 bases are shared with TRBD2. This CDR3 has 17 residues. Trimming removed 0 bases from V and 9 bases from J; junction bases left unmatched: 9. Germline V gives CDR1 LGHNT, CDR2 FRNRAP. The CDR3 bases are TGTGCTAGTGGTTTGGTTCGTCTAGCGGGAGGATCGAGGGAGCTGTTTTTT. The encoded protein is CASGLVRLAGGSRELFF.

The chain has TRBV10-3 and TRBJ1-1; D might be TRBD1 (6 bases). The CDR3 runs to 14 residues. Germline CDR1 and CDR2: ENHRY and SYGVKD. V was shortened by 8 bases and J by 4 bases, with 17 bases between the two germline ends. DNA for the CDR3: TGTGCCATCGGGAGGGGGGGACGGGGCACTGAAGCTTTCTTT. This sequence encodes CAIGRGGRGTEAFF.

This clone was observed a handful of times. V and J are TRBV13 and TRBJ1-5; D unresolved. This CDR3 is 15 amino acids long. CDR1 is PRHDT, CDR2 FYEKMQ, per germline (reference sequence). V was shortened by 5 bases and J by 6 bases, with 17 bases between the two germline ends. The CDR3 spells CASSRTRVPTQPQHF. CDR3 nucleotide sequence: TGTGCCAGCAGCAGAACACGGGTTCCCACTCAGCCCCAGCATTTT.

This clone was detected once. For the CDR3, the DNA is TGTGCCAGCAGCCAAGGGACTACAGGGGCACTAGCGGCAGATACGCAGTATTTT. Protein product: CASSQGTTGALAADTQYF. V and J are TRBV4-2 and TRBJ2-3; TRBD2 might be the D (8 bases). The CDR3 is 18 residues long. V dropped 1 base and J dropped 4 bases, with 21 bases sitting between them. Germline V CDR1 and CDR2: LGHNA, YNFKEQ.